Listed below are T cell receptor beta chains from one sample, sequenced in a study of cytomegalovirus exposure and HLA in healthy donors. The method was immunoSEQ multiplex PCR; TCRdb's version includes in-frame clones alone and lacks a portion of them. The data contain approximately 110,000 clones, about two thirds of them singletons. Sequencing was carried out using PBMCs. The receptor set was obtained from a woman between 65 and 79 years old in good health and CMV-seropositive. CDR3s leave out the opening cysteine and the closing phenylalanine or tryptophan. The order of the fields is CDR3 length, V gene, D gene, clone size, CDR3 protein. The D gene is left open where the match is weak. Clone size is given for some rows only: seen once, a few or many times, or a class if the clone is expanded.

13,TRBV5-1,TRBD1,few,ASSLGPGQGAPAF
12,TRBV11-2,TRBD1,.,ASSLALTGETQY
11,TRBV5-8,.,.,ASSFGGAGELF
12,TRBV7-2,TRBD2,once,ASSPIAGGAEQF
13,TRBV6-6,.,.,ASSRHTANTGELF
13,TRBV30,TRBD1,few,AWSVAGGLRETQY
13,TRBV6-5,.,.,ASSSSFLHNSPLH
12,TRBV11-2,.,.,ASSLGYSGNTIY
13,TRBV27,TRBD1,.,ASSSSGTGDREQF
15,TRBV19,TRBD1,.,ASSKLPGQGAGYEQY
13,TRBV19,.,.,ASSSPVSSAYGYT
12,TRBV5-6,.,.,ASSSTGSTDTQY
13,TRBV7-9,.,.,ASSPQGGTNEKLF
14,TRBV7-6,.,few,ASSFFGRTGANVLT
13,TRBV6-5,TRBD1,few,ASSPTGASNQPQH
13,TRBV11-1,TRBD1,.,ASSWQGAGANVLT
12,TRBV6-5,.,.,ASSYGVGANEAF
12,TRBV4-3,TRBD1,.,ASSLGTGTHEQY
18,TRBV4-3,.,.,ASSQVPFYSSVSGANVLT
13,TRBV5-1,.,.,ASSLGTVSNTEAF